The rows below give T cell receptor beta chains drawn from one sample of a study of shared clonotypes between healthy human individuals. Assay: immunoSEQ multiplex PCR; the TCRdb copy retains only in-frame clones and omits some. Of more than 2,000,000 clones in the sample, over 85% were seen once. The sample was naive CD4+ T cells sorted from blood. These receptors all stem from a man younger than 35 in good health. CDR3s include the opening cysteine and the closing phenylalanine or tryptophan. Fields, in order: D gene, J gene, V gene, clone size, CDR3 DNA, CDR3 protein. The D gene is left open where the match is weak. Only part of the rows carry a size: once, few, many, or a class if the clone is expanded.

>TRBD2|TRBJ2-1|TRBV2|once
TGTGCCAGCAGCCCGGGACTAGCGGGGGGGTACAATGAGCAGTTCTTC
CASSPGLAGGYNEQFF
>.|TRBJ1-1|TRBV6-6|.
TGTGCCAGCGTCAGGCCAGGGACGTGGGACACTGAAGCTTTCTTT
CASVRPGTWDTEAFF
>TRBD1|TRBJ1-6|TRBV6-1|.
TGTGCCAGCAGTGAAGCAGGGGGCGTTAAGAATTCACCCCTCCACTTT
CASSEAGGVKNSPLHF
>.|TRBJ2-1|TRBV13|.
TGTGCCAGCAGCCCGCGGCCGCCCAATGAGCAGTTCTTC
CASSPRPPNEQFF
>TRBD1|TRBJ1-5|TRBV7-8|.
TGTGCCAGCAGCTTAGTACAGGGGGTAAATCAGCCCCAGCATTTT
CASSLVQGVNQPQHF
>.|TRBJ2-3|TRBV7-3|.
TGTGCCAGCAGCCGGGGGGCCAGGGCAGATACGCAGTATTTT
CASSRGARADTQYF
>.|TRBJ2-7|TRBV2|.
TGTGCCAGCAGCCTAGGACAGCCAAACTACGAGCAGTACTTC
CASSLGQPNYEQYF
>.|TRBJ1-4|TRBV30|few
TGTGCCTGGAGTGTGGGCAGCCTGCTGTTTTTT
CAWSVGSLLFF
>TRBD1|TRBJ2-7|TRBV18|.
TGTGCCAGCTCACCCATGGACAGGGGGTCTAGCGAGCAGTACTTC
CASSPMDRGSSEQYF
>TRBD2|TRBJ2-3|TRBV30|.
TGTGCCTGGAGTGTACTCCGAACTAGCGGGAGCACAGATACGCAGTATTTT
CAWSVLRTSGSTDTQYF
>.|TRBJ1-2|TRBV28|.
TGTGCCAGCAGTTTAGGGGCTAACTATGGCTACACCTTC
CASSLGANYGYTF
>.|TRBJ1-3|TRBV7-9|.
TGTGCCAGCAGCTTATCTAAGCCTGGAAACACCATATATTTT
CASSLSKPGNTIYF
>TRBD1|TRBJ2-6|TRBV5-1|.
TGCGCCAGCAGCTTACCGAACAGGACAGGGGCTCCGGGTGGGGCCAACGTCCTGACTTTC
CASSLPNRTGAPGGANVLTF
>TRBD1|TRBJ2-2|TRBV5-4|once
TGTGCCAGCAGCTTGCCCGTGGGACAGGGGTCGGCCGGGGAGCTGTTTTTT
CASSLPVGQGSAGELFF
>.|TRBJ1-2|TRBV19|.
TGTGCCAGTATCAATACCGGGGGGGAATATGGCTACACCTTC
CASINTGGEYGYTF
>.|TRBJ2-5|TRBV11-2|once
TGTGCCAGCAGCCAGAACCCTCCGGGGGAGACCCAGTACTTC
CASSQNPPGETQYF
>TRBD1|TRBJ2-7|TRBV18|.
TGTGCCAGCTCATCCGGACAGGACTCCTACGAGCAGTACTTC
CASSSGQDSYEQYF
>TRBD1|TRBJ1-2|TRBV2|.
TGTGCCAGCACTTCCGGGACAGGGATTTACGAAGGCTACACCTTC
CASTSGTGIYEGYTF
>.|TRBJ2-3|TRBV6-1|.
TGTGCCAGCAGTGAAGGGGGCAGGGCCCTGGATACGCAGTATTTT
CASSEGGRALDTQYF
>TRBD1|TRBJ2-7|TRBV4-1|.
TGCGCCAGCAGCCAGCCGGGACAGGCGACCGAGCAGTACTTC
CASSQPGQATEQYF
>.|TRBJ2-1|TRBV14|.
TGTGCCAGCAGCCAGACGACCCTTTACAATGAGCAGTTCTTC
CASSQTTLYNEQFF
>TRBD1|TRBJ1-1|TRBV5-1|.
TGCGCCAGCAGCTTGGGGGACAGGGGGTCACTTGAAGCTTTCTTT
CASSLGDRGSLEAFF
>TRBD1|TRBJ2-1|TRBV18|.
TGTGCCAGCTCACTTCGGGACAGTTTCGTTGAGCAGTTCTTC
CASSLRDSFVEQFF
>.|TRBJ2-5|TRBV11-2|.
TGTGCCAGCAGTAAGAGAGCGGACCAAGAGACCCAGTACTTC
CASSKRADQETQYF
>.|TRBJ2-1|TRBV4-3|.
TGCGCCAGCAGCCAAGAAAACTCCTACAATGAGCAGTTCTTC
CASSQENSYNEQFF
>.|TRBJ2-7|TRBV30|.
TGTGTCAGGGAAGGGGGCTACGAGCAGTACTTC
CVREGGYEQYF
>TRBD1|TRBJ2-7|TRBV5-4|.
TGTGCCAGCAGCTTGGGGCCCCGGACAGGCACCGCCTACGAGCAGTACTTC
CASSLGPRTGTAYEQYF
>TRBD2|TRBJ2-1|TRBV30|.
TGTGCCTGGAGGCAGACTAGCGGTAATGAGCAGTTCTTC
CAWRQTSGNEQFF
>.|TRBJ1-5|TRBV15|.
TGTGCCACCAGCAGAGGCGGGATACAGAATCAGCCCCAGCATTTT
CATSRGGIQNQPQHF
>.|TRBJ1-6|TRBV4-1|.
TGCGCCAGCAGCCAAGATAGGCAGGGAAGAAATTCACCCCTCCACTTT
CASSQDRQGRNSPLHF
>.|TRBJ1-6|TRBV19|few
TGTGCCAGTACGAGTGTGGATAATTCACCCCTCCACTTT
CASTSVDNSPLHF
>TRBD1|TRBJ2-1|TRBV6-6|.
TGTGCCAGCAGTGGACGGACAGGGGGTTACAATGAGCAGTTCTTC
CASSGRTGGYNEQFF
>TRBD2|TRBJ2-1|TRBV7-2|.
TGTGCCAGCAGCCTAGGACTAGCGGGATACGATGAGCAGTTCTTC
CASSLGLAGYDEQFF
>.|TRBJ2-2|TRBV19|.
TGTGCCAGTAGTACCCAGACAGTTAACACCGGGGAGCTGTTTTTT
CASSTQTVNTGELFF
>.|TRBJ2-7|TRBV7-9|.
TGTGCCAGCAGCGGACACGGAGACTACGAGCAGTACTTC
CASSGHGDYEQYF
>TRBD2|TRBJ2-2|TRBV5-4|.
TGTGCCAGCAGCCGCGGGGGACCGAACACCGGGGAGCTGTTTTTT
CASSRGGPNTGELFF
>.|TRBJ1-6|TRBV19|few
TGTGCCAGTAGTATTAACGGGAATTCACCCCTCCACTTT
CASSINGNSPLHF
>.|TRBJ1-1|TRBV5-1|once
TGCGCCAGCAGCTTGGCAGGGCCCGAGCTAAACACTGAAGCTTTCTTT
CASSLAGPELNTEAFF